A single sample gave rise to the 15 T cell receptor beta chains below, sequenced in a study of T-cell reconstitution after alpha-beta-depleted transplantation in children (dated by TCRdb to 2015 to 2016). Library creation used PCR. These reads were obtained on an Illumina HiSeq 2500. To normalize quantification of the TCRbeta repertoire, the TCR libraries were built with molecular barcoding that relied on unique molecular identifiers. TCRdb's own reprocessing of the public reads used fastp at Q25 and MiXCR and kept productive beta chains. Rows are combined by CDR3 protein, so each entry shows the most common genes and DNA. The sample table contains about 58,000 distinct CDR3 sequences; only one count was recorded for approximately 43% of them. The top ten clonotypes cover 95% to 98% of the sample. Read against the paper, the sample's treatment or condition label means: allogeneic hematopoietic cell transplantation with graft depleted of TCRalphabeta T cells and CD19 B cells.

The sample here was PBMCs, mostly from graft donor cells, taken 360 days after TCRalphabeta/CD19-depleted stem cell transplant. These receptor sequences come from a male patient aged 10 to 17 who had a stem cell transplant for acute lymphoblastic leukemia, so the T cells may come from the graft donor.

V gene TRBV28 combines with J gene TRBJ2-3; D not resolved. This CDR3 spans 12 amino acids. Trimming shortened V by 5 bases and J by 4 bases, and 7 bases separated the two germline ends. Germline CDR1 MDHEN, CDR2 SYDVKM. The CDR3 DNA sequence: TGTGCCAGCAGTCGTATCCCAGATACGCAGTATTTT. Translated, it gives CASSRIPDTQYF. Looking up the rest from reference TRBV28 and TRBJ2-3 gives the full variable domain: DVKVTQSSRYLVKRTGEKVFLECVQDMDHENMFWYRQDPGLGLRLIYFSYDVKMKEKGDIPEGYSVSREKKERFSLILESASTNQTSMYLCASSRIPDTQYFGPGTRLTVL.

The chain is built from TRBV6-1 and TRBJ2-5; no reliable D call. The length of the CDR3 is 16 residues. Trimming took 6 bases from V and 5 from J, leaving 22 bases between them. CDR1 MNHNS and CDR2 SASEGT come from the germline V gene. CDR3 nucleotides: TGTGCCAGCAGACCCGAGAAGGGTCTCCCCCGGGAGACCCAGTACTTC. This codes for CASRPEKGLPRETQYF.

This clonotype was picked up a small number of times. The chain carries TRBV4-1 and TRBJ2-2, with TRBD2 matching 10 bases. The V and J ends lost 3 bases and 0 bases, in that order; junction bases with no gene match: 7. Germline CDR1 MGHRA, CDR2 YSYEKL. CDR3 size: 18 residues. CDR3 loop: CASSHPRTSGPNTGELFF. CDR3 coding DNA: TGCGCCAGCAGCCATCCAAGGACTAGCGGCCCGAACACCGGGGAGCTGTTTTTT.

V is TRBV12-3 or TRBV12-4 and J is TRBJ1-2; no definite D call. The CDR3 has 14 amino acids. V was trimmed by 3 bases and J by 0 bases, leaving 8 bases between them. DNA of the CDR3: TGTGCCAGCAGTTTTGCGGGGTCTAACTATGGCTACACCTTC. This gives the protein CASSFAGSNYGYTF.

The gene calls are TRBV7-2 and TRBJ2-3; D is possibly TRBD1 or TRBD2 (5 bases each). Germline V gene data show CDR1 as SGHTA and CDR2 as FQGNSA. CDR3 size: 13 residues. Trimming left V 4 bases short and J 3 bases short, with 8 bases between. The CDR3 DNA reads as TGTGCCAGCAGCTCCTGGGGGACAGATACGCAGTATTTT. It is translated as CASSSWGTDTQYF.

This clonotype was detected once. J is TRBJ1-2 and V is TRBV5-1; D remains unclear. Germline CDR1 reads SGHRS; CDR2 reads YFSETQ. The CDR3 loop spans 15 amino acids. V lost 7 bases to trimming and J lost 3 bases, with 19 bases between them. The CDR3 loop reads CASAGREKGHYGYTF. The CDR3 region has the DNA TGCGCCAGCGCGGGAAGGGAGAAAGGGCACTATGGCTACACCTTC.

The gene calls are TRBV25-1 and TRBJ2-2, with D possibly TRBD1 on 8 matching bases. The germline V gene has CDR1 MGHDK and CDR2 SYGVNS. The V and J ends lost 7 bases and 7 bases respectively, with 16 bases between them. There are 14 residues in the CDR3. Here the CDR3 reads CASNPTGEGGELFF. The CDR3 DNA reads TGTGCCAGCAACCCGACAGGGGAGGGCGGGGAGCTGTTTTTT.

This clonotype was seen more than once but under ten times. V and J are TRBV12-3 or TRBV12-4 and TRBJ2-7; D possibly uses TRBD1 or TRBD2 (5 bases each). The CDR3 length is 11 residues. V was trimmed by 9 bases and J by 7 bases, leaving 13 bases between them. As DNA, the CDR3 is TGTGCCAGTAGGGCGTGGGGGGAGCAGTACTTC. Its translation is CASRAWGEQYF.

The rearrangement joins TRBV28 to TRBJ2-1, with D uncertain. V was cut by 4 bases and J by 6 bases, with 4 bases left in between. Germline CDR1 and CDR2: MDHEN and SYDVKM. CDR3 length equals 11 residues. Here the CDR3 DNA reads TGTGCCAGCAGTTCTCCCAATGAGCAGTTCTTC. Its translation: CASSSPNEQFF.

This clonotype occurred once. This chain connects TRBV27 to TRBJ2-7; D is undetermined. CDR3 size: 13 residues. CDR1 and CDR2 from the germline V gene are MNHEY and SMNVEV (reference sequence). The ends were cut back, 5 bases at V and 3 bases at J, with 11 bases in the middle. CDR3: CASSPTYFYEQYF. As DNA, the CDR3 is TGTGCCAGCAGTCCCACTTACTTCTACGAGCAGTACTTC.

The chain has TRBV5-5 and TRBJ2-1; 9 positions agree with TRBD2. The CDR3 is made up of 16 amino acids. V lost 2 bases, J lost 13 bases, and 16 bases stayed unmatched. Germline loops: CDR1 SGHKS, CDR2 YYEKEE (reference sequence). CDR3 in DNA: TGTGCCAGCAGCTTCGGCGAGTCTTTTTCTAGCGGGACTCAGTTCTTC. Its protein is CASSFGESFSSGTQFF.

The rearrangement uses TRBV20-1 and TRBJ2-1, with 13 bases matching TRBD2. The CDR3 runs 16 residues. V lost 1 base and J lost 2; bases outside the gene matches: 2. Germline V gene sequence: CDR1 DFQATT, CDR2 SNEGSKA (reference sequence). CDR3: CSARAGTSGTYNEQFF. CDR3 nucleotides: TGCAGTGCTAGAGCCGGGACTAGCGGGACCTACAATGAGCAGTTCTTC.

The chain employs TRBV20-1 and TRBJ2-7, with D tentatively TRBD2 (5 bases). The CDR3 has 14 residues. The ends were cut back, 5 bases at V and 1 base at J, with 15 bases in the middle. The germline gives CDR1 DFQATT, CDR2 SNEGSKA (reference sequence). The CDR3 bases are TGCAGTGCTCCCCCGGCGGGTGGATCCTACGAGCAGTACTTC. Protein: CSAPPAGGSYEQYF.

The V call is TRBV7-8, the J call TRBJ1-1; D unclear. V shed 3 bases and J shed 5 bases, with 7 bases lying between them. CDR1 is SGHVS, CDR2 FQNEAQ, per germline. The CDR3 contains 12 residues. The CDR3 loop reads CASSFWNTEAFF. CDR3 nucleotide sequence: TGTGCCAGCAGCTTCTGGAATACTGAAGCTTTCTTT.

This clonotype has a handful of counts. The DNA for the CDR3 is TGTGCCAGCAGCTTCACCCCGGAAGCTTTCTTT. Its protein product is CASSFTPEAFF. J is TRBJ1-1 and V is TRBV7-9; D call uncertain. Germline V gene sequence: CDR1 SEHNR, CDR2 FQNEAQ (reference sequence). Trimming stripped 3 bases from V and 8 bases from J, with 7 bases between. The CDR3 loop spans 11 amino acids.